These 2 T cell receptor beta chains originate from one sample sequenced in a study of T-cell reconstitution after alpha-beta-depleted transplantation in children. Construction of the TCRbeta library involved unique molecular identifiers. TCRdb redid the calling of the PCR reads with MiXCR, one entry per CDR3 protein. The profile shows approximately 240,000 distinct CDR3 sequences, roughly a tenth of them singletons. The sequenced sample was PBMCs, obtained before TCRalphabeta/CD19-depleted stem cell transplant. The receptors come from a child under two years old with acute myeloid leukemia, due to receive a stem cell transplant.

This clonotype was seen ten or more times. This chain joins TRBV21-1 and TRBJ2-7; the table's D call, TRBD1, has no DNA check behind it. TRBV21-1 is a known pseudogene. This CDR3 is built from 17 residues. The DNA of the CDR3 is TGTGCCAGCAGCAACCGTTCGCCTAGGGACGGATTCTACGAGCAGTACTTC. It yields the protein CASSNRSPRDGFYEQYF.

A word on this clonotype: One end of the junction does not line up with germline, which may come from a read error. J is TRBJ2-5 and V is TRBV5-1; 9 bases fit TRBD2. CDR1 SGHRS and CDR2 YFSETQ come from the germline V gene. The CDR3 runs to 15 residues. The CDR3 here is CASSLDLAGSKTQSF. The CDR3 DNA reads TGCGCCAGCAGCTTGGATCTAGCGGGGAGTAAGACCCAGTCCTTC.